This T cell receptor beta chain was identified during a study of blood T cell repertoires in COVID-19. This CDR3 has 16 amino acids. Germline assignment: CDR1 SGHTA and CDR2 FQGNSA. Trimming took 0 bases from V and 0 from J, leaving 12 bases between them. Authors' data handling: Estimated nucleated cell counts came from reference gene primer amplification. The data were produced by immunoSEQ multiplex PCR, yet TCRdb's version contains in-frame clones alone and is incomplete. V and J calls and clone size come straight from that table; D and trimming were deduced from the DNA. The data contain 150,000 to 200,000 clones, 84% of them singletons.

The sequenced sample was peripheral blood. The sequence was obtained from a woman of 80 years or more with acute or convalescent COVID-19. The chain employs TRBV7-2 and TRBJ2-7; the D gene is possibly TRBD1 (5 bases). CDR3 in DNA: TGTGCCAGCAGCTTAGCGCTAAAGGGGCTCTCCTACGAGCAGTACTTC. Protein: CASSLALKGLSYEQYF. The complete variable domain, with remaining parts taken from reference TRBV7-2 and TRBJ2-7, reads GAGVSQSPSNKVTEKGKDVELRCDPISGHTALYWYRQSLGQGLEFLIYFQGNSAPDKSGLPSDRFSAERTGGSVSTLTIQRTQQEDSAVYLCASSLALKGLSYEQYFGPGTRLTVT.